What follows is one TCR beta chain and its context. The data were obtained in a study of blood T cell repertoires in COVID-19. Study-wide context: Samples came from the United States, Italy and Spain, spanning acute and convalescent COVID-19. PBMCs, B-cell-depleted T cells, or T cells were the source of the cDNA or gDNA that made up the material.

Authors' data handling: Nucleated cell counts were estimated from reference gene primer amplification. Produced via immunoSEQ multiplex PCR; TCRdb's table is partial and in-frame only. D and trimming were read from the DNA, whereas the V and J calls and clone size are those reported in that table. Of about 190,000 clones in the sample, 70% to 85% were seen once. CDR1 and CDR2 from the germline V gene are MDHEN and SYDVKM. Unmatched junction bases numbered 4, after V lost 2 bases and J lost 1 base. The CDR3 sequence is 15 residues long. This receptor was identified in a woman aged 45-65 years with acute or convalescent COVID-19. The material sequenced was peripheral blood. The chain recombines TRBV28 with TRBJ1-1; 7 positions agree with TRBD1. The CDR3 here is CASSLPQGGNTEAFF. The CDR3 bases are TGTGCCAGCAGTTTACCCCAGGGGGGGAACACTGAAGCTTTCTTT.